The 21 T cell receptor beta chains below were found in one sample sequenced in a study of blood T cell repertoires in COVID-19. Data came from immunoSEQ multiplex PCR; TCRdb stores just in-frame clones and leaves some out. Of 390,000 or so clones in the sample, around 91% were seen once. Sequencing used PBMCs or T cells enriched from blood (not recorded which). The receptors shown here come from a man between 18 and 35 years old who had recovered from COVID-19.

A few counts support this clone. The chain carries TRBV6-8 and TRBJ2-7; 8 positions match TRBD1. The trim removed 4 bases at V and 7 bases at J, leaving 15 bases unmatched. Germline V lookup: CDR1 MNHGY, CDR2 SAAAGT. This CDR3 region has 16 residues. CDR3: CASSLCRDRGVGEQYF. CDR3 DNA: TGTGCCAGCAGTTTATGCAGAGACAGGGGAGTTGGGGAGCAGTACTTC.

V and J are TRBV15 and TRBJ1-6; 7 nucleotides agree with TRBD1. Germline V gene lookup returns CDR1 LNHNV and CDR2 YYDKDF (reference sequence). J lost 5 bases, V lost 1 base, and 8 bases had no gene match. The CDR3 sequence is 17 residues long. CDR3 residues: CATSRGPQGMNNSPLHF. CDR3 nucleotide sequence: TGTGCCACCAGCAGAGGTCCACAGGGGATGAATAATTCACCCCTCCACTTT.

The chain couples TRBV29-1 to TRBJ1-3; tentatively, D is TRBD1 (6 bases). Germline assignment: CDR1 SQVTM and CDR2 ANQGSEA. The CDR3 spans 17 residues. V lost 6 bases, J lost 7 bases, and 28 bases lay in between. CDR3 DNA sequence: TGCAGCGTGGACACCCCCGAACGGGGCCGAAGGGGGAACACCATATATTTT. This gives the protein CSVDTPERGRRGNTIYF.

The chain carries TRBV5-1 and TRBJ2-5; 10 bases are shared with TRBD2. J gave up 5 bases and V 4 bases, and 11 bases lay outside the gene matches. CDR3 length: 16 amino acids. Germline V CDR1 and CDR2: SGHRS, YFSETQ. The CDR3 protein is CASSPAVAGGRETQYF. The CDR3, as DNA: TGCGCCAGCAGCCCCGCCGTAGCGGGGGGTAGGGAGACCCAGTACTTC.

The chain has TRBV6-5 and TRBJ1-6, with 7 bases aligning to TRBD1. The CDR3 is 14 amino acids. Germline CDR1 is MNHEY and CDR2 is SVGAGI. V shed 6 bases and J 7 bases; nucleotides not matched to a gene: 6. In DNA form, the CDR3 reads TGTGCCAGCAGGGCGGGACAGCTAAATTCACCCCTCCACTTT. Amino acids: CASRAGQLNSPLHF.

The V gene is TRBV6-5, the J gene TRBJ1-1; TRBD1 matches 7 bases. The V gene end was trimmed by 5 bases and the J gene end by 1 base; junction bases not matched to a gene: 4. Germline lookup yields CDR1 MNHEY and CDR2 SVGAGI. The CDR3 covers 14 residues. This CDR3 is CASSQDRRNTEAFF. CDR3 in DNA: TGTGCCAGCAGTCAGGACAGGAGGAACACTGAAGCTTTCTTT.

CDR3 nucleotides: TGCGCCAGCAGCTTGTGGCCGGGATCGACTGAAGCTTTCTTT. Translation gives CASSLWPGSTEAFF. This rearrangement joins TRBV5-1 to TRBJ1-1, with no clear D. Trimming cost V 1 base and J 5 bases, with 12 bases left between them. The CDR3 is made up of 14 amino acids. Germline V gene sequence: CDR1 SGHRS, CDR2 YFSETQ.

J is TRBJ2-3 and V is TRBV7-3; the D gene is possibly TRBD1 (5 bases). Trimming left V 2 bases short and J 4 bases short, with 7 bases between. Germline CDR1 and CDR2: SGHTA and FQGTGA. This CDR3 spans 13 amino acids. This CDR3 reads CASSLQGPDTQYF. In nucleotides, the CDR3 is TGTGCCAGCAGCTTACAGGGCCCAGATACGCAGTATTTT.

Points on this clone: The DNA is left out, because the CDR3 cannot be placed on it with certainty; the CDR3 is given as TCRdb lists it. V and J are TRBV21-1 and TRBJ1-5; the table names TRBD1, a call not compared with the DNA. TRBV21-1 is an annotated pseudogene. The CDR3 has 18 amino acids, counting both end residues. CDR3 protein: CASSKEHQWGTGSQPQHF.

This chain uses TRBV7-2 with TRBJ2-3; 7 bases agree with TRBD2. Germline trimming cut 0 bases from V and 6 bases from J; bases unmatched to any gene: 12. CDR1 is SGHTA and CDR2 is FQGNSA in the germline V gene. This CDR3 region has 17 residues. CDR3 nucleotides: TGTGCCAGCAGCTTAGCGGTTTGGGCGGGAGCCAAGGATACGCAGTATTTT. As protein: CASSLAVWAGAKDTQYF.

This clone appeared a single time. V is TRBV19 and J is TRBJ1-2; D gene uncertain. Germline-derived CDR1 and CDR2 are LNHDA and SQIVND (reference sequence). This CDR3 region has 11 residues. Trimming removed 11 bases from V and 8 bases from J, with 15 bases in between. CDR3 sequence reads: CASGRSVGYTF. CDR3 coding DNA: TGTGCCTCAGGTCGTTCGGTGGGCTACACCTTC. Together with reference TRBV19 and TRBJ1-2, the CDR3 gives the full variable domain: DGGITQSPKYLFRKEGQNVTLSCEQNLNHDAMYWYRQDPGQGLRLIYYSQIVNDFQKGDIAEGYSVSREKKESFPLTVTSAQKNPTAFYLCASGRSVGYTFGSGTRLTVV.

This clone appeared once. This chain connects TRBV19 to TRBJ1-5; D gene unclear. The CDR3 is 15 amino acids. The germline gives CDR1 LNHDA, CDR2 SQIVND (reference sequence). V lost 9 bases, J lost 6 bases, and 21 bases lay in between. The CDR3 spells CARTSGRVVSQPQHF. The CDR3 DNA sequence: TGTGCCAGAACATCGGGGAGGGTAGTAAGTCAGCCCCAGCATTTT.

The gene calls are TRBV5-1 and TRBJ1-2; the match to TRBD1 covers 9 bases. The CDR3 runs 14 residues. The germline CDR1 and CDR2 sequences are SGHRS and YFSETQ. Trimming at V came to 4 bases and at J to 4 bases, leaving 5 bases not matched to a gene. CDR3 region: CASSTGQGGYGYTF. The DNA for the CDR3 is TGCGCCAGCAGCACGGGACAGGGTGGCTATGGCTACACCTTC.

J is TRBJ1-2 and V is TRBV5-8; 10 nucleotides line up with TRBD1. Germline loops: CDR1 SGHTS, CDR2 YDEGEE. Losses at the gene ends were 3 bases for V and 4 bases for J; bases not matched to a gene: 9. The CDR3 covers 16 residues. The CDR3 here is CASSWSGTGASYGYTF. As DNA, the CDR3 is TGTGCCAGCAGCTGGTCCGGGACAGGGGCGTCCTATGGCTACACCTTC.

The sample holds a few counts of this clone. The chain couples TRBV16 to TRBJ1-1; TRBD1 aligns across 7 bases. Germline V gene sequence: CDR1 KGHSY, CDR2 FQNENV. The CDR3 consists of 14 residues. The V and J ends lost 5 bases and 1 base, in that order; junction bases with no gene match: 4. CDR3 DNA: TGTGCCAGCAGCAAAAACAGGGGGAACACTGAAGCTTTCTTT. Residues: CASSKNRGNTEAFF.

The chain employs TRBV10-1 and TRBJ2-1; 7 positions match TRBD2. The V and J ends lost 3 bases and 5 bases, in that order; junction bases with no gene match: 7. This CDR3 region has 15 residues. The germline CDR1 and CDR2 sequences are WNHNN and SYGVQD (reference sequence). The CDR3: CASSDGGSWNNEQFF. The CDR3 nucleotides are TGCGCCAGCAGTGACGGGGGGTCTTGGAACAATGAGCAGTTCTTC.

This chain connects TRBV5-1 to TRBJ2-1; 7 bases fit TRBD1. This CDR3 comprises 15 residues. The germline CDR1 and CDR2 sequences are SGHRS and YFSETQ. V trimming: 4 bases; J trimming: 5 bases; junction bases outside the gene matches: 9. CDR3 nucleotides: TGCGCCAGCAGCGACCTACAGGGGCGTCACAATGAGCAGTTCTTC. Amino acid sequence: CASSDLQGRHNEQFF.

The J gene is TRBJ1-1, the V gene TRBV7-8, with D possibly TRBD1 on 6 matching bases. V was pared by 5 bases and J by 3 bases, with 13 bases between. The CDR3 sequence is 14 residues long. In germline, CDR1 is SGHVS, CDR2 FQNEAQ. The CDR3 nucleotides read TGTGCCAGCAGCGACAGGCAGGATTACACTGAAGCTTTCTTT. Translating it yields CASSDRQDYTEAFF. Based on the CDR3 plus reference TRBV7-8 and TRBJ1-1, the full variable domain is GAGVSQSPRYKVAKRGQDVALRCDPISGHVSLFWYQQALGQGPEFLTYFQNEAQLDKSGLPSDRFFAERPEGSVSTLKIQRTQQEDSAVYLCASSDRQDYTEAFFGQGTRLTVV.

This chain connects TRBV9 to TRBJ1-4, with 7 bases matching TRBD1. V dropped 5 bases and J dropped 4; count of bases not matched to a gene: 5. The germline CDR1 and CDR2 sequences are SGDLS and YYNGEE. CDR3 length: 14 residues. The CDR3 sequence is CASSTGTVNEKLFF. Here the CDR3 DNA reads TGTGCCAGCAGTACCGGGACAGTTAATGAAAAACTGTTTTTT.

In its sample, this clone was seen a few times. The genes are TRBV4-1 and TRBJ1-5, with 8 bases fitting TRBD1. This CDR3 spans 16 amino acids. Per the germline V gene, CDR1 is MGHRA and CDR2 is YSYEKL. V shed 3 bases and J 5 bases; nucleotides not matched to a gene: 9. This CDR3 reads CASSQDTDRGDQPQHF. Written as DNA, the CDR3 is TGCGCCAGCAGCCAGGATACAGACAGGGGAGATCAGCCCCAGCATTTT.

This rearrangement joins TRBV6-5 to TRBJ2-1; 11 positions agree with TRBD2. In germline, CDR1 is MNHEY, CDR2 SVGAGI. V lost 5 bases and J lost 9; bases outside the gene matches: 9. CDR3 length equals 15 residues. The CDR3 protein is CASSPGSGRAPEQFF. The CDR3 DNA reads TGTGCCAGCAGTCCCGGTAGCGGGAGGGCGCCTGAGCAGTTCTTC.